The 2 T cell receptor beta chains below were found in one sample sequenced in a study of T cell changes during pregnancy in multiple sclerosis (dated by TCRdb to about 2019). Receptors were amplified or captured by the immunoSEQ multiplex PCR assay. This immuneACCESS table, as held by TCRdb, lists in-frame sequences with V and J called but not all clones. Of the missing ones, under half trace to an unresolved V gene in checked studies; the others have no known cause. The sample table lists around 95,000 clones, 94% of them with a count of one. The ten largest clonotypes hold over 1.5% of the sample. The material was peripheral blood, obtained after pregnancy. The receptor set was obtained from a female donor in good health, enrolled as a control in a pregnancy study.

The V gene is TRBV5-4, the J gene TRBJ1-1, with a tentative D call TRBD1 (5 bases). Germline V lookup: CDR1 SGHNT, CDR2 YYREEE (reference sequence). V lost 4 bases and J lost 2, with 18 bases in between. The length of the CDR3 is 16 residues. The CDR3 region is CASSPVGGGLNTEAFF. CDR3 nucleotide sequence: TGTGCCAGCAGCCCCGTGGGGGGAGGGCTTAACACTGAAGCTTTCTTT.

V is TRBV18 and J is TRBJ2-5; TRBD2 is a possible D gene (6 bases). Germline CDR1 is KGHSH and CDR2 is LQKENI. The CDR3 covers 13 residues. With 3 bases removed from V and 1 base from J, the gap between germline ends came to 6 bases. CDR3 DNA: TGTGCCAGCTCACCGGGACTCCAAGAGACCCAGTACTTC. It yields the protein CASSPGLQETQYF.